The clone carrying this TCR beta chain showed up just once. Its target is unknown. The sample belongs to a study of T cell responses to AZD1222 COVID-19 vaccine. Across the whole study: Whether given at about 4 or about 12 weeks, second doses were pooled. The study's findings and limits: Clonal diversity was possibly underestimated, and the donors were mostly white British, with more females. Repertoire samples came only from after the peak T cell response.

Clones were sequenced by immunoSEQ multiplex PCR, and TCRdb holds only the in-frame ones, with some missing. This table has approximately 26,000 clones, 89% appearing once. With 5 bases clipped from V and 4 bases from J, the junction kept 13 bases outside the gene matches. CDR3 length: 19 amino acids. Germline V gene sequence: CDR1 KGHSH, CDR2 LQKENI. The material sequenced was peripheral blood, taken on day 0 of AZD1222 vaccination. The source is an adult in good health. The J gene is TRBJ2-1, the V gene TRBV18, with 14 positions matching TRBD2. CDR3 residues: CASSGGGPGLAGAYNEQFF. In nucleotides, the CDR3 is TGTGCCAGCTCAGGAGGGGGCCCGGGACTAGCGGGGGCTTACAATGAGCAGTTCTTC.